This TCR beta chain was recorded in a study of T cell responses to AZD1222 COVID-19 vaccine. Trimming at V came to 0 bases and at J to 7 bases, leaving 2 bases not matched to a gene. Per the germline V gene, CDR1 is MNHEY and CDR2 is SVGAGI. There are 13 residues in the CDR3. A few counts support this clone. The table came from immunoSEQ multiplex PCR; TCRdb's copy has only in-frame clones and leaves some out. Found here are 150,000 to 200,000 clones, 85% to 90% of them singletons; the top ten hold 1.6%. The clonotype originates from an adult in good health. The sequenced sample was peripheral blood, obtained on day 0 of AZD1222 vaccination. This chain connects TRBV6-5 to TRBJ1-1, with TRBD1 identical over 7 bases. The CDR3 DNA follows: TGTGCCAGCAGTTACTCACACAGGGGTGAAGCTTTCTTT. Translated, it gives CASSYSHRGEAFF.